Presented here are 24 T cell receptor beta chains from one specimen sequenced in a study of blood T cell repertoires in COVID-19. Assay: immunoSEQ multiplex PCR; the TCRdb copy retains only in-frame clones and omits some. The sample has a few hundred thousand clones, 84% seen once; the top ten hold roughly 20%. The sample was peripheral blood. The source is an elderly woman with active or convalescent COVID-19.

The rearrangement joins TRBV9 to TRBJ2-5; 15 bases agree with TRBD2. With V trimmed by 3 bases and J by 3 bases, 9 bases remained unmatched. Germline V gives CDR1 SGDLS, CDR2 YYNGEE. The CDR3 is 18 amino acids. The CDR3 reads CASSDRTSGRAGEETQYF. CDR3 DNA sequence: TGTGCCAGCAGCGATAGGACTAGCGGGAGGGCAGGAGAAGAGACCCAGTACTTC.

This clone was found a few times. The rearrangement links TRBV5-1 to TRBJ1-2; 7 bases map to TRBD1. Germline assignment: CDR1 SGHRS and CDR2 YFSETQ. The CDR3 runs to 16 residues. J gave up 10 bases and V 0 bases, and 15 bases lay outside the gene matches. The CDR3 reads CASSLGAGTAEGVYTF. CDR3 bases: TGCGCCAGCAGCTTGGGAGCCGGGACAGCGGAGGGAGTCTACACCTTC.

The gene calls are TRBV21-1 and TRBJ1-2; no DNA check was done on the table's D call, TRBD1. TRBV21-1 is designated a pseudogene. The CDR3 is 17 residues long. The DNA of the CDR3 is TGTGCCAGCAGCGCATCTACAGGGTATTGGATCCCCAATGGCTACACCTTC. This gives the protein CASSASTGYWIPNGYTF.

V gene TRBV5-4 combines with J gene TRBJ2-7; 10 positions agree with TRBD1. The CDR3 length is 15 residues. CDR1 and CDR2 (germline): SGHNT, YYREEE (reference sequence). J gave up 7 bases and V 0 bases, and 7 bases lay outside the gene matches. The CDR3 nucleotides read TGTGCCAGCAGCTTGGCGGGACAGGGGAGGAAGGAGCAGTACTTC. Its translation: CASSLAGQGRKEQYF.

The chain combines TRBV18 with TRBJ2-3; a possible D gene is TRBD1 (6 bases). The V gene lost 2 bases and the J gene lost 4 bases, with 10 bases spanning the gap. The germline CDR1 and CDR2 sequences are KGHSH and LQKENI. This CDR3 has 14 residues. The CDR3 region is CASSPSGDPDTQYF. CDR3 bases: TGTGCCAGCTCACCATCAGGGGATCCAGATACGCAGTATTTT.

This chain connects TRBV5-1 to TRBJ2-3; TRBD1 matches 7 bases. This CDR3 has 16 amino acids. The ends lost 1 base at V and 2 bases at J; junction bases unmatched: 7. Germline assignment: CDR1 SGHRS and CDR2 YFSETQ. The CDR3 nucleotides read TGCGCCAGCAGCTTGCAGGGGGTTCCGCACACAGATACGCAGTATTTT. Protein: CASSLQGVPHTDTQYF.

In DNA, the CDR3 is TGTGCCAGCAGCTTATTGGCTAGCGGCACCGGGGAGCTGTTTTTT. It encodes CASSLLASGTGELFF. The chain is built from TRBV7-3 and TRBJ2-2, with TRBD2 matching over 7 bases. CDR1 is SGHTA and CDR2 is FQGTGA in the germline V gene. The CDR3 length is 15 residues. The ends lost 2 bases at V and 4 bases at J; junction bases unmatched: 4.

This clone was picked up one time. V is TRBV6-5 and J is TRBJ1-4; D might be TRBD1 (5 bases). The V and J ends lost 6 bases and 2 bases respectively, with 13 bases between them. The CDR3 is 15 residues long. Per germline, CDR1 MNHEY and CDR2 SVGAGI. CDR3 protein: CASRKQGSTNEKLFF. The CDR3 coding sequence is TGTGCCAGCAGGAAGCAGGGCTCGACTAATGAAAAACTGTTTTTT.

The genes are TRBV11-2 and TRBJ2-3, with a possible D match to TRBD2 (6 bases). Trimming removed 3 bases at V and 3 bases at J, with 13 bases between. Germline assignment: CDR1 SGHAT and CDR2 FQNNGV. CDR3 length: 15 amino acids. DNA of the CDR3: TGTGCCAGCAGCTTGGGCGGGAACCCGACAGATACGCAGTATTTT. Protein product: CASSLGGNPTDTQYF.

This clone is a singleton in its sample. The V gene is TRBV2, the J gene TRBJ2-6; D might be TRBD2 (5 bases). The CDR3 is 15 residues long. V was pared by 4 bases and J by 3 bases, with 10 bases between. Germline CDR1 and CDR2: SNHLY and FYNNEI. The DNA for the CDR3 is TGTGCCAGCAGTGCTTACGGAGGTGGGGCCAACGTCCTGACTTTC. It is translated as CASSAYGGGANVLTF.

The CDR3 is CASSGQISSYEQYF. The CDR3 nucleotides are TGCGCCAGCAGTGGACAGATCAGCTCCTACGAGCAGTACTTC. The chain couples TRBV5-1 to TRBJ2-7; D perhaps matches TRBD1 (6 bases). The CDR3 has 14 residues. CDR1 and CDR2 from the germline V gene are SGHRS and YFSETQ. V was trimmed by 5 bases and J by 0 bases, leaving 12 bases between them.

The gene calls are TRBV7-9 and TRBJ2-5; 7 bases align to TRBD1. In germline, CDR1 is SEHNR, CDR2 FQNEAQ (reference sequence). The CDR3 sequence is 15 residues long. With V trimmed by 5 bases and J by 4 bases, 10 bases remained unmatched. The CDR3 nucleotides are TGTGCCAGCAGCCAGTACGAACGGACAGGAGAGACCCAGTACTTC. Its translation: CASSQYERTGETQYF. The full variable domain, in which reference TRBV7-9 and TRBJ2-5 provide the parts outside the CDR3, is DTGVSQNPRHKITKRGQNVTFRCDPISEHNRLYWYRQTLGQGPEFLTYFQNEAQLEKSRLLSDRFSAERPKGSFSTLEIQRTEQGDSAMYLCASSQYERTGETQYFGPGTRLLVL.

V is TRBV19 and J is TRBJ2-1, with 12 bases identical to TRBD2. Germline-derived CDR1 and CDR2 are LNHDA and SQIVND (reference sequence). The CDR3 has 18 residues. The V gene end was trimmed by 3 bases and the J gene end by 5 bases; junction bases not matched to a gene: 11. The DNA of the CDR3 is TGTGCCAGTAGTATTTATGGTCTAGCGGGAGGGATCAACAATGAGCAGTTCTTC. It is translated as CASSIYGLAGGINNEQFF.

Concerning this clone itself: At the DNA level, this CDR3 is encoded by other sequences in the same sample as well. The chain joins TRBV5-4 to TRBJ2-2; 11 bases are shared with TRBD2. Germline assignment: CDR1 SGHNT and CDR2 YYREEE (reference sequence). V lost 0 bases, J lost 4 bases, and 2 bases stayed unmatched. The CDR3 runs to 16 residues. The DNA of the CDR3 is TGTGCCAGCAGCTTGGGACTAGCGGGACCCACCGGGGAGCTGTTTTTT. This sequence encodes CASSLGLAGPTGELFF.

The table lists this clone with a count of one. V and J are TRBV4-2 and TRBJ2-2; TRBD1 is a possible D gene (5 bases). V was shortened by 0 bases and J by 2 bases, with 7 bases between the two germline ends. CDR1 and CDR2 from the germline V gene are LGHNA and YNFKEQ. The CDR3 covers 15 residues. CDR3 protein: CASSQDGHNTGELFF. DNA for the CDR3: TGTGCCAGCAGCCAAGACGGACATAACACCGGGGAGCTGTTTTTT.

The rearrangement joins TRBV10-3 to TRBJ2-7; 12 positions match TRBD2. CDR1 and CDR2 (germline): ENHRY, SYGVKD. The CDR3 is 15 amino acids. V lost 2 bases to trimming and J lost 6 bases; unmatched junction nucleotides: 5. CDR3 DNA sequence: TGTGCCATCAGTGAGATGGGGACTAGCGGGTTCGAGCAGTACTTC. Its translation: CAISEMGTSGFEQYF.

This clone was found once. CDR3 protein: CASSLWRQPNSPLHF. The CDR3 DNA sequence: TGTGCCAGCAGCCTCTGGAGACAGCCTAATTCACCCCTCCACTTT. The chain couples TRBV7-8 to TRBJ1-6; weak D call: TRBD1 (5 bases). The V and J ends lost 5 bases and 6 bases respectively, with 14 bases between them. This CDR3 contains 15 residues. CDR1 and CDR2 (germline): SGHVS, FQNEAQ.

This clone showed up just a few times. The V call is TRBV10-2, the J call TRBJ2-7, with a possible D match to TRBD1 (5 bases). Germline CDR1 and CDR2: WSHSY and SAAADI. V was shortened by 3 bases and J by 1 base, with 13 bases between the two germline ends. The CDR3 sequence is 15 residues long. CDR3 coding DNA: TGCGCCAGCAGTGAACGCGCGGACATTTCCTACGAGCAGTACTTC. Translated, it gives CASSERADISYEQYF.

V usage is TRBV7-3 and J usage is TRBJ1-5, with D perhaps matching TRBD1 (6 bases). The CDR3 totals 17 residues. Trimming took off 4 bases at V and 0 bases at J, with 16 bases between the two ends. Germline values: CDR1 SGHTA, CDR2 FQGTGA. The CDR3 loop is CASSSPRTAYSNQPQHF. CDR3 DNA: TGTGCCAGCAGCTCGCCCCGGACAGCATATAGCAATCAGCCCCAGCATTTT.

The J gene is TRBJ1-2, the V gene TRBV12-3 or TRBV12-4; 8 bases are shared with TRBD1. Germline trimming cut 6 bases from V and 10 bases from J; bases unmatched to any gene: 10. The CDR3 is 13 amino acids. CDR3 region: CASSVGQGLPYTF. The CDR3 DNA follows: TGTGCCAGCAGCGTCGGACAGGGTCTACCCTACACCTTC.

CDR3: CASSYSTGYAFF. CDR3 nucleotide sequence: TGTGCCAGCAGTTACTCTACCGGGTATGCTTTCTTT. The J gene is TRBJ1-1, the V gene TRBV6-5; D not resolved. CDR3 size: 12 residues. The V end was cut by 0 bases, the J end by 11 bases, with 10 bases between. Germline CDR1 is MNHEY and CDR2 is SVGAGI.

This clone has just one count. Here the CDR3 DNA reads TGTGCCAGTAGTAGCCCCAGGACAGGGGAATCGAACTATGGCTACACCTTC. This encodes CASSSPRTGESNYGYTF. The chain links TRBV19 to TRBJ1-2, with 9 bases identical to TRBD1. J was trimmed by 2 bases and V by 4 bases; bases with no gene match: 11. Germline-derived CDR1 and CDR2 are LNHDA and SQIVND (reference sequence). There are 17 residues in the CDR3.

This chain links TRBV5-5 with TRBJ1-1; maybe TRBD1 (6 bases). Germline values: CDR1 SGHKS, CDR2 YYEKEE (reference sequence). The CDR3 has 15 residues. V lost 1 base and J lost 6, with 16 bases in between. The CDR3 coding sequence is TGTGCCAGCAGCTTGACCCCACAGGGTATGGCTGAAGCTTTCTTT. This translates into CASSLTPQGMAEAFF. Using reference TRBV5-5 and TRBJ1-1 for the parts outside the CDR3, the full variable domain is DAGVTQSPTHLIKTRGQQVTLRCSPISGHKSVSWYQQVLGQGPQFIFQYYEKEERGRGNFPDRFSARQFPNYSSELNVNALLLGDSALYLCASSLTPQGMAEAFFGQGTRLTVV.

The count of this clone is one. V gene TRBV28 combines with J gene TRBJ2-7; 7 nucleotides line up with TRBD1. The V segment lost 7 bases and the J segment 2 bases; nucleotides outside the gene matches: 11. CDR1 is MDHEN, CDR2 SYDVKM, per germline. The CDR3 consists of 15 residues. This chain's CDR3 is CASTLRGLSTYEQYF. In DNA form, the CDR3 reads TGTGCCAGCACCTTAAGGGGGCTATCCACCTACGAGCAGTACTTC.